This T cell receptor (beta chain) was recorded in a study of molecular identifiers for immune sequencing clone quantification (dated by TCRdb to the late 2010s). With regard to the full study: In a replicate experiment, RNA from roughly 21,000 or 96,000 naive CD8 T cells was split into five aliquots, four of which were sequenced. This methods study benchmarked molecular-identifier clustering-based TCR repertoire sequencing (MIDCIRS) and TCR RNA copy counting, using CD8 T cells to do so.

General conclusions and limits of the study: A single cell's worth of spiked-in Jurkat TCR RNA was reported detectable even among under 1.3 million naive CD8 T cells. In CMV-specific effector cells, over 98% of molecules were held by clones above 20 RNA copies, whereas under 1% of molecules were held by such clones in naive cells. Naive libraries contained spiked-in Jurkat TCR RNA (more than 9 copies' worth), which is not part of the donor repertoire. About 3 recovered TCR RNA copies per cell were obtained by modeling, versus about 10 by digital PCR, implying a capture efficiency of around 28%. Without barcode sub-clustering, chimeric consensus sequences inflated TCR diversity; chimeras reached as high as 47%. Highly expanded clone sizes could be underestimated if identical TCR molecules share a barcode.

Details on this clonotype: Its antigen has not been determined. No clone much larger than this one lies a single base away; base qualities are absent.

Preparation of the library involved PCR. Sequenced using an Illumina HiSeq 4000. Bulk TCR libraries were generated as previously described, with the TCR primers listed in Table S5 used. The Qiagen AllPrep DNA/RNA kit was used to purify total RNA. Reads from multiple sequencing runs of the same library were pooled before analysis. Regarding the original processing steps: Reads were retained only if their TCR constant sequence matched exactly, and those retained reads were trimmed to 150 nt and grouped according to their 12-nt molecular barcodes. Within each barcode group, reads were sub-clustered at a 15% Levenshtein threshold, and quality-weighted consensus sequences were built per RNA molecule. Non-functional sequences were discarded, and so were lower-count sequences lying one edit away from another sequence. Based on fitting two negative binomial distributions, any barcode sub-cluster with under 20% of the maximum read count was discarded. TCRdb ran its own pipeline on the public reads, namely fastp trimming at Q25 and MiXCR clone calling, and kept in-frame beta chains. Rows matching on CDR3 protein sequence are summarized as one entry with the most common DNA and genes. The V and J calls here are based on TCRdb, not the publication. The sample contains more than 60,000 distinct CDR3 sequences, roughly 17% of them found a single time. The biggest ten clones account for around 1.6% of the sample.

Libraries of naive CD8 T cells were built from about 21,000 to 970,000 sorted cells, with 10%, 30% or 50% of the purified RNA used. Naive CD8 T cells, defined as CD8+CD4-CCR7+CD45RA+, were FACS-sorted into RLT Plus buffer on a BD FACSAria II. Around 11 TCR copies' worth of Jurkat RNA were spiked into roughly 19,000-1,000,000 naive CD8 T cell samples to test detection sensitivity. Enrichment of CD8 T cells was performed with RosetteSep CD8+ T Cell Enrichment Cocktail and Ficoll-Paque, after which ACK red cell lysis was carried out. V is clipped by 3 bases and J by 7 bases, and the sequence between their germline boundaries is 13 bases long. From its cysteine to its phenylalanine, the CDR3 spans 14 amino acids. Only the CDR3 DNA stays, 42 bases, in frame from base 1.

The chain is made from TRBV12-3 or TRBV12-4 and TRBJ1-5; tentative D gene TRBD1, with 5 bases matching. Material: naive CD8+ T cells from blood, with Jurkat cell RNA spiked in. Sample cell subset or site, as interpreted from the label and publication: FACS-sorted CD8+CD4-CCR7+CD45RA+ naive T cells. The TCR comes from a human donor in good health. Some libraries in this study had Jurkat cell RNA spiked in. The sequence in DNA is TGTGCCAGCAGTTTGGGGCAGGGTTGGCAGCCCCAGCATTTT. The translation is CASSLGQGWQPQHF.